These 2 T cell receptor beta chains originate from one sample sequenced in a study of blood T cells in healthy people across ages (dated by TCRdb to about 2015). The library was built by means of 5' RACE. The run used an Illumina HiSeq 2500. A second PCR of roughly 7 to 11 cycles was performed with a sample-barcoded 5' primer and a J-beta primer mix. Through fastp at Q25 and MiXCR, TCRdb rebuilt clones from the public reads, retaining in-frame beta chains. CDR3 protein sequences are deduplicated, and each keeps its most common genes and DNA. This sample gives some 1.4 million distinct CDR3 sequences in total; roughly 45% of them show up just once. Roughly 7.9% of the sample belongs to the ten largest clones. Material for sequencing was blood. Receptors were obtained from a woman under 30 in good health.

This CDR3 reads CASSWQQDIQYF. CDR3 nucleotide sequence: TGTGCCAGCAGTTGGCAACAGGACATTCAGTACTTC. The V call is TRBV11-2, the J call TRBJ2-4; perhaps TRBD1 as D (5 bases). V was shortened by 6 bases and J by 8 bases, with 11 bases between the two germline ends. Germline CDR1 reads SGHAT; CDR2 reads FQNNGV. The CDR3 extends over 12 amino acids.

CDR3 nucleotide sequence: TGCAGTGCTAGACCAGCGGGGGCACAAGAGACCCAGTACTTC. Translation: CSARPAGAQETQYF. The V gene is TRBV20-1, the J gene TRBJ2-5, with 8 bases that match TRBD2. This CDR3 has 14 amino acids. With V trimmed by 2 bases and J by 2 bases, 4 bases remained unmatched. From germline, CDR1 is DFQATT and CDR2 SNEGSKA (reference sequence).